This T cell receptor (beta chain) was documented in a study of blood T cell repertoires in COVID-19. About the research overall: The United States, Italy and Spain provided the acute and convalescent COVID-19 samples. The cDNA or gDNA used as material had been derived from T cells, B-cell-depleted T cells, or PBMCs.

This clone was detected only a few times. Germline values: CDR1 MDHEN, CDR2 SYDVKM. Trimming pared 5 bases from V and 0 bases from J, leaving 12 bases between. This CDR3 has 15 residues. TCRdb's copy holds only in-frame clones and misses some; the assay was immunoSEQ multiplex PCR. This sample has 150,000 to 180,000 clones, with approximately 92% found just once. The V call is TRBV28, the J call TRBJ2-3; D perhaps matches TRBD2 (5 bases). Sequencing used peripheral blood. This receptor was identified in a woman aged 40 to 55 with acute or convalescent COVID-19. DNA for the CDR3: TGTGCCAGCAGTCCTACTAGGGTGAGCACAGATACGCAGTATTTT. This translates into CASSPTRVSTDTQYF.